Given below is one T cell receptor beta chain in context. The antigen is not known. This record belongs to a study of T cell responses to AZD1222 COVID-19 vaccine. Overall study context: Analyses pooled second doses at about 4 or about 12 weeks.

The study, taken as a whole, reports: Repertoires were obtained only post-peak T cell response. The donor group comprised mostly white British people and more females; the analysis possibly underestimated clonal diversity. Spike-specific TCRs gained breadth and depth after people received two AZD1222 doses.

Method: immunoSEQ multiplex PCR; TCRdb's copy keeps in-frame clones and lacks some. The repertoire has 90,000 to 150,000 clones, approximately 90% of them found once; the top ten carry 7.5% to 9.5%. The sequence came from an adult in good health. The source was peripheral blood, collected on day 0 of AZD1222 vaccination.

CDR3 sequence: CASSLGDHEAFF. CDR3 in DNA: TGTGCCAGCAGCTTGGGGGACCATGAAGCTTTCTTT. The rearrangement joins TRBV5-6 to TRBJ1-1; D might be TRBD1 (5 bases). The germline CDR1 and CDR2 sequences are SGHDT and YYEEEE. The CDR3 runs to 12 residues. V was shortened by 0 bases and J by 7 bases, with 7 bases between the two germline ends.